The TCR beta chain described here comes from a study of control samples from healthy donors and cancer patients. Data came from immunoSEQ multiplex PCR; TCRdb stores just in-frame clones and leaves some out. The table lists about 170,000 clones, just under 95% of them singletons. The sequence was obtained from a woman aged 60-75 years in good health. The specimen was blood.

The CDR3 nucleotides read TGCGCCAGCAGCTTGCCGAGGAATGAGCAGTTCTTC. It encodes CASSLPRNEQFF. The rearrangement links TRBV5-1 to TRBJ2-1; D remains unclear. V was clipped by 1 base and J by 7 bases, with 6 bases between them. The CDR3 loop spans 12 amino acids. Germline-derived CDR1 and CDR2 are SGHRS and YFSETQ.